This TCR beta chain stems from a study of blood T cell repertoires in COVID-19 (dated by TCRdb to between 2020 and 2021). For context, the study as a whole: Samples covering the acute and convalescent phases of COVID-19 were provided by collaborators in the United States, Italy and Spain. The repertoires were made available in a free public database intended to serve as a resource for research on the immune response to SARS-CoV-2. The samples were drawn from the first 160 participants of the ongoing ImmuneRACE study and from 1,254 subjects provided by 6 global collaborators. The prospective study material was composed of cDNA or gDNA derived from T cells, B-cell-depleted T cells, or PBMCs. Where available, HLA class I and class II types were obtained from metadata supplied by the sample provider rather than from assay-based typing. The sample metadata nearly always contained a de-identified subject ID, COVID-19 status, age in years and sex. Deeply sampled blood TCRbeta repertoires from subjects exposed to, actively infected with, or recovered from COVID-19 were included in the dataset.

Turning to this clone: Its antigen remains unidentified. Base-call qualities are not available, and no considerably larger clone is one nucleotide away.

Collaborating institutions collected whole blood in K2EDTA tubes following their own protocols. For TCRbeta analysis, collaborators shipped samples in one of three forms: frozen whole blood, isolated PBMCs, or DNA extracted from either of those sample types. TCRbeta CDR3 regions were amplified from genomic DNA by means of the immunoSEQ Assay, a bias-controlled multiplex PCR. The authors' pipeline ran thus. The number of nucleated cells in each sample was estimated from the amplification of reference gene primers within the assay. Sequence reads were collapsed and filtered to measure the absolute abundance of every unique TCRbeta CDR3 rearrangement. Productive Simpson clonality was computed per sample as the square root of Simpson's diversity index over productive rearrangements. TCRdb's version of the immuneACCESS table is confined to in-frame rearrangements and falls short of the full clone set. An unresolved V gene accounts for under half of the shortfall where checked; the remainder is of unknown origin. V, J and clone size are those of that table, while D and trimming were read from the DNA. In this sample the table shows 120,000 or so clones, 85% of which occur a single time. The top ten hold 25% to 30% of the sample.

The investigation overall reported the following: How much clinical and demographic metadata was included differed by source and by participant, and the metadata was provided uncurated.

Sample: peripheral blood. This TCR was sampled from a woman aged 80 or over with acute or convalescent COVID-19.

Here is the DNA: TGTGCCAGCACGACATCGAACACCGGGGAGCTGTTTTTT. It translates to CASTTSNTGELFF. The V and J genes are TRBV28 and TRBJ2-2, with the D gene not clear enough to name. Spanning cysteine to phenylalanine, the CDR3 consists of 13 amino acids. The DNA shown is the 39-base CDR3, in frame from base 1. Cut back by 7 bases and 0 bases, the V and J ends lie 6 bases apart. The germline V gene gives CDR1 as MDHEN and CDR2 as SYDVKM.